This section outlines one T cell receptor beta chain sequence together with its context. The sample originates from a study of Ad26.COV2.S vaccination and SARS-CoV-2 variants. Sequencing used immunoSEQ multiplex PCR; TCRdb keeps in-frame clones, though not all of them. The sample consists of roughly 350,000 clones, around 87% of them appearing once. The germline V gene has CDR1 KGHDR and CDR2 SFDVKD. The V gene lost 4 bases and the J gene lost 0 bases, with 6 bases spanning the gap. The CDR3 extends over 14 amino acids. The sample's treatment: around 19 received Ad26.COV2.S at low or high dose, single or two shots; several received placebo; per-sample allocation not given. Day 63 after the first vaccine or placebo injection was the time point for sampling.

The specimen was peripheral blood, collected in a trial of Ad26.COV2.S vaccine versus placebo. The receptor comes from a person between 18 and 65 years old who received the Ad26.COV2.S COVID-19 vaccine or a placebo. V usage is TRBV24-1 and J usage is TRBJ1-5; D not resolved. The CDR3 nucleotides are TGTGCCACCAGTGACCGATATAGCAATCAGCCCCAGCATTTT. Translation gives CATSDRYSNQPQHF.